A selection of T cell receptor beta chains follows, all from one sample in a study of blood T cell repertoires in COVID-19. The table came from immunoSEQ multiplex PCR; TCRdb's copy has only in-frame clones and leaves some out. The profile shows around 300,000 clones, approximately 85% of them singletons. The sequenced sample consisted of peripheral blood. The receptors were gathered from a woman in her 70s with acute or convalescent COVID-19. The CDR3 runs from the conserved cysteine through the conserved F or W. Each record gives: CDR3 length, D gene, clone size, V gene, J gene, CDR3 protein, CDR3 DNA. D genes are given only for firm matches. Size is omitted from some rows. Given values are once, few, many or a class for expanded clones.

>14|NA|NA|TRBV5-4|TRBJ1-1
CASSLSQGSTEAFF
TGTGCCAGCAGCTTGTCGCAGGGGAGTACTGAAGCTTTCTTT
>18|NA|NA|TRBV5-1|TRBJ1-1
CASSSPAGRKGRNAEAFF
TGCGCCAGCAGCTCTCCCGCGGGTCGAAAGGGAAGGAATGCTGAAGCTTTCTTT
>15|NA|NA|TRBV30|TRBJ1-4
CAWNNPGATNEKLFF
TGTGCCTGGAATAATCCAGGGGCAACTAATGAAAAACTGTTTTTT
>13|NA|few|TRBV30|TRBJ1-6
CAWGARADSPLHF
TGTGCCTGGGGGGCCAGGGCTGACTCACCCCTCCACTTT
>13|TRBD1|NA|TRBV12-3/TRBV12-4|TRBJ1-2
CASSLRGRGGYTF
TGTGCCAGCAGTTTGAGGGGGCGCGGTGGCTACACCTTC
>15|TRBD1|few|TRBV24-1|TRBJ2-5
CATSDSGTGGETQYF
TGTGCCACCAGTGATTCCGGGACAGGGGGAGAGACCCAGTACTTC
>14|NA|NA|TRBV25-1|TRBJ1-1
CASSRQALNTEAFF
TGTGCCAGCAGTAGACAGGCTTTGAACACTGAAGCTTTCTTT
>17|NA|NA|TRBV15|TRBJ1-3
CATSRAGVRSSGNTIYF
TGTGCCACCAGCAGAGCAGGGGTACGGAGCTCTGGAAACACCATATATTTT
>16|TRBD1|NA|TRBV27|TRBJ1-1
CASSLYRGLLGTEAFF
TGTGCCAGCAGTTTATACAGGGGGCTATTGGGCACTGAAGCTTTCTTT
>16|NA|NA|TRBV7-2|TRBJ1-6
CASSLEPFSYNSPLHF
TGTGCCAGCAGCTTAGAGCCCTTTTCCTATAATTCACCCCTCCACTTT
>13|NA|NA|TRBV4-1|TRBJ2-7
CASRARGADEQYF
TGCGCCAGCAGAGCCCGGGGGGCCGACGAGCAGTACTTC
>15|TRBD2|NA|TRBV7-2|TRBJ2-3
CASSSRGAPTDTQYF
TGTGCCAGCAGCTCGCGGGGGGCCCCCACAGATACGCAGTATTTT
>12|NA|NA|TRBV15|TRBJ2-7
CATSGTSYEQYF
TGTGCCACCAGCGGCACATCCTACGAGCAGTACTTC
>14|NA|NA|TRBV6-2/TRBV6-3|TRBJ1-1
CASSLARGAGEAFF
TGTGCCAGCAGTCTCGCGCGGGGGGCAGGAGAAGCTTTCTTT
>14|NA|NA|TRBV11-2|TRBJ2-7
CASRSPGRSYEQYF
TGTGCCAGCAGGTCCCCAGGTCGCTCCTACGAGCAGTACTTC
>17|TRBD1|NA|TRBV6-4|TRBJ1-1
CASSDSFHRGPNTEAFF
TGTGCCAGCAGTGACTCGTTTCACAGGGGCCCGAACACTGAAGCTTTCTTT
>17|TRBD2|NA|TRBV19|TRBJ2-3
CASSPSPSGGITDTQYF
TGTGCCAGTAGTCCCTCCCCTAGCGGGGGAATCACAGATACGCAGTATTTT
>13|NA|once|TRBV2|TRBJ1-1
CASRADRNTEAFF
TGTGCCAGCAGAGCCGACAGAAACACTGAAGCTTTCTTT
>16|TRBD1|NA|TRBV24-1|TRBJ2-3
CATSDPGQGSRDTQYF
TGTGCCACCAGTGATCCCGGACAGGGTAGTAGAGATACGCAGTATTTT
>12|TRBD1|NA|TRBV6-5|TRBJ2-7
CASSLTGSKQYF
TGTGCCAGCAGTCTGACAGGGAGTAAGCAGTACTTC
>13|NA|NA|TRBV3-1/TRBV3-2|TRBJ1-2
CASSQGQGYGYTF
TGTGCCAGCAGCCAAGGGCAGGGCTATGGCTACACCTTC
>15|NA|NA|TRBV10-1|TRBJ1-1
CASSVSAVLNTEAFF
TGCGCCAGCAGTGTCTCGGCGGTCCTGAACACTGAAGCTTTCTTT
>13|TRBD1|NA|TRBV2|TRBJ1-5
CASSRDREQPQHF
TGTGCCAGCAGTCGGGACAGGGAACAGCCCCAGCATTTT
>14|NA|NA|TRBV6-2/TRBV6-3|TRBJ1-2
CASSPTRTVGGYTF
TGTGCCAGCAGCCCCACGAGGACAGTTGGCGGCTACACCTTC
>16|TRBD1|few|TRBV3-1/TRBV3-2|TRBJ1-2
CASSQAWDRANYGYTF
TGTGCCAGCAGCCAAGCCTGGGACAGGGCTAACTATGGCTACACCTTC
>16|TRBD1|NA|TRBV4-1|TRBJ1-5
CASSPEPGQGHQPQHF
TGCGCCAGCAGCCCCGAACCGGGACAGGGACATCAGCCCCAGCATTTT
>13|TRBD1|NA|TRBV2|TRBJ1-2
CASSRDRVKGYTF
TGTGCCAGCAGCCGGGACAGGGTTAAGGGCTACACCTTC
>13|NA|NA|TRBV5-5|TRBJ2-3
CASSPEPQNTQYF
TGTGCCAGCAGCCCGGAGCCGCAGAATACGCAGTATTTT
>13|TRBD2|once|TRBV5-1|TRBJ2-4
CASSLSSGNIQYF
TGCGCCAGCAGCTTGTCTAGCGGAAACATTCAGTACTTC
>16|TRBD1|once|TRBV5-4|TRBJ1-2
CASSFGDRRVNYGYTF
TGTGCCAGCAGCTTCGGGGACAGGCGTGTTAACTATGGCTACACCTTC
>13|NA|NA|TRBV6-5|TRBJ2-2
CASSPRDPGELFF
TGTGCCAGCAGCCCCAGGGATCCCGGGGAGCTGTTTTTT
>13|NA|NA|TRBV18|TRBJ1-4
CASSGGRNEKLFF
TGTGCCAGCTCGGGGGGAAGAAATGAAAAACTGTTTTTT
>15|NA|few|TRBV6-1|TRBJ1-3
CASREDSLSGNTIYF
TGTGCCAGCAGGGAAGACAGCCTCTCTGGAAACACCATATATTTT
>15|TRBD2|NA|TRBV5-4|TRBJ2-3
CASSPLAGGSDTQYF
TGTGCCAGCAGCCCACTAGCGGGGGGATCAGATACGCAGTATTTT
>13|NA|NA|TRBV19|TRBJ1-1
CASGSQVNTEAFF
TGTGCCAGTGGATCACAGGTTAACACTGAAGCTTTCTTT
>15|NA|few|TRBV2|TRBJ1-6
CASRGPGGRGSPLHF
TGTGCCAGCAGGGGCCCGGGGGGGAGAGGATCACCCCTCCACTTT
>14|TRBD1|NA|TRBV30|TRBJ2-2
CAWEGQANTGELFF
TGTGCCTGGGAGGGACAGGCGAACACCGGGGAGCTGTTTTTT
>15|TRBD1|once|TRBV5-1|TRBJ1-1
CASSFQPGQGAEAFF
TGCGCCAGCAGCTTCCAACCGGGACAGGGGGCTGAAGCTTTCTTT
>15|NA|few|TRBV15|TRBJ1-1
CATSRVGGLRAEAFF
TGTGCCACCAGCAGAGTTGGAGGGTTGAGGGCTGAAGCTTTCTTT
>13|NA|NA|TRBV29-1|TRBJ1-1
CSVVRGGYTEAFF
TGCAGCGTTGTTAGGGGAGGGTACACTGAAGCTTTCTTT
>11|NA|NA|TRBV20-1|TRBJ2-5
CSANPRETQYF
TGCAGTGCCAACCCGAGAGAGACCCAGTACTTC
>14|TRBD1|NA|TRBV27|TRBJ1-2
CASSFQTGIGGYTF
TGTGCCAGCAGTTTCCAGACAGGGATAGGAGGCTACACCTTC
>17|TRBD2|NA|TRBV5-4|TRBJ2-3
CASSSPRQRGPTDTQYF
TGTGCCAGCAGCTCGCCCCGGCAGCGGGGGCCCACAGATACGCAGTATTTT
>15|NA|NA|TRBV9|TRBJ2-3
CASSVQGFNTDTQYF
TGTGCCAGCAGCGTACAGGGGTTTAATACAGATACGCAGTATTTT
>19|TRBD1|NA|TRBV7-2|TRBJ2-4
CASSLETGQGKATKNIQYF
TGTGCCAGCAGCTTAGAAACGGGACAGGGGAAAGCGACCAAAAACATTCAGTACTTC
>14|NA|NA|TRBV2|TRBJ2-3
CASSERQGTDTQYF
TGTGCCAGCAGTGAAAGACAGGGCACAGATACGCAGTATTTT
>13|NA|once|TRBV7-9|TRBJ1-1
CASSLLAGSEAFF
TGTGCCAGCAGCTTACTGGCAGGGTCCGAAGCTTTCTTT
>16|NA|few|TRBV2|TRBJ1-6
CASSKRTGSYNSPLHF
TGTGCCAGCAGCAAAAGGACGGGGTCCTATAATTCACCCCTCCACTTT
>14|NA|NA|TRBV5-8|TRBJ1-2
CASSLGRGLYGYTF
TGTGCCAGCAGCTTGGGAAGGGGACTCTATGGCTACACCTTC
>14|TRBD2|NA|TRBV3-1/TRBV3-2|TRBJ2-1
CASSPSGGRIEQFF
TGTGCCAGCAGCCCTAGCGGGGGGCGTATTGAGCAGTTCTTC
>14|NA|NA|TRBV4-1|TRBJ2-6
CASSLQSGANVLTF
TGCGCCAGCAGCCTCCAGTCTGGGGCCAACGTCCTGACTTTC
>16|NA|NA|TRBV6-6|TRBJ1-1
CASSSNPRGMNTEAFF
TGTGCCAGCAGTTCCAATCCGAGGGGGATGAACACTGAAGCTTTCTTT
>15|TRBD1|once|TRBV30|TRBJ1-2
CAWRPRTGDPYGYTF
TGTGCCTGGAGGCCCAGGACAGGGGATCCCTATGGCTACACCTTC